These 26 T cell receptor beta chains were sequenced from one sample in a study of shared clonotypes between healthy human individuals. Using immunoSEQ multiplex PCR, the repertoire was profiled, and TCRdb retains in-frame clones only, with some absent. The repertoire has 850,000 to 1,100,000 clones, 70% to 85% of them found once; the top ten carry roughly 0.83%. Sequences were obtained from memory CD4+ T cells from PBMCs. Subset meaning: CD45RA-negative fraction. These receptors all stem from a man aged 18 to 29 in good health. Some clones in this sample may be carry-over from other donors' samples.

This chain links TRBV28 with TRBJ2-2, with TRBD2 matching 11 bases. V lost 5 bases, J lost 4 bases, and 3 bases stayed unmatched. Germline V gene data show CDR1 as MDHEN and CDR2 as SYDVKM. This CDR3 spans 15 amino acids. CDR3 in DNA: TGTGCCAGCAGTCTTACTAGCGGGGGCACCGGGGAGCTGTTTTTT. Its translation is CASSLTSGGTGELFF.

This clone was recorded once. The chain joins TRBV6-1 to TRBJ2-2, with a tentative D call TRBD1 (5 bases). The CDR3 runs 12 residues. In germline, CDR1 is MNHNS, CDR2 SASEGT. V gave up 6 bases and J gave up 8 bases, with 10 bases separating them. CDR3 nucleotide sequence: TGTGCCAGCAGCTACAGACAGGGGGAGCTGTTTTTT. Translating gives CASSYRQGELFF.

V and J are TRBV9 and TRBJ2-2; 7 nucleotides align to TRBD2. Trimming cost V 0 bases and J 4 bases; bases outside gene matches: 12. Germline loops: CDR1 SGDLS, CDR2 YYNGEE. This CDR3 has 18 residues. CDR3 nucleotides: TGTGCCAGCAGCGTAGGCCCAACTAGCGCGAGGGTCACCGGGGAGCTGTTTTTT. This translates into CASSVGPTSARVTGELFF.

The chain is built from TRBV5-4 and TRBJ2-3; D unresolved. Deletions cut 4 bases from V and 1 base from J, with 13 bases between. Germline assignment: CDR1 SGHNT and CDR2 YYREEE (reference sequence). The length of the CDR3 is 15 residues. CDR3 in DNA: TGTGCCAGCAGCCTACCCACCCTCCGCACAGATACGCAGTATTTT. Translation gives CASSLPTLRTDTQYF.

This clone was observed a few times. The chain recombines TRBV5-4 with TRBJ2-1; TRBD1 matches 8 bases. Germline loops: CDR1 SGHNT, CDR2 YYREEE (reference sequence). The CDR3 runs 14 residues. V was clipped by 4 bases and J by 8 bases; unmatched bases: 8. The CDR3 is CASSPRTGNDEQFF. The CDR3 coding sequence is TGTGCCAGCAGCCCTCGGACAGGGAACGATGAGCAGTTCTTC.

A remark on this clone: A read error may produce the germline difference seen at one junction end. This rearrangement joins TRBV10-3 to TRBJ1-5; 10 bases map to TRBD1. CDR1 is ENHRY, CDR2 SYGVKD, per germline. The CDR3 runs to 16 residues. The CDR3, as DNA: TGTGCCAGCAGTCCCCCCCGGGACAGGGGATATCAGCCCCAGCATTTT. Its translation: CASSPPRDRGYQPQHF.

The DNA of the CDR3 is TGTGCCAGCAGCCCCCTAGGCGGTGTCGCGGTTGGCTACACCTTC. Translated: CASSPLGGVAVGYTF. The chain joins TRBV7-8 to TRBJ1-2; D remains ambiguous. The CDR3 spans 15 residues. Trimming cost V 5 bases and J 7 bases, with 20 bases left between them. Germline V gene lookup returns CDR1 SGHVS and CDR2 FQNEAQ.

This rearrangement joins TRBV5-4 to TRBJ1-1; TRBD1 might be the D (6 bases). Trimming pared 1 base from V and 8 bases from J, leaving 18 bases between. The CDR3 runs 15 residues. Per germline, CDR1 SGHNT and CDR2 YYREEE (reference sequence). The CDR3 loop is CASSLSRGHPSEAFF. Here the CDR3 DNA reads TGTGCCAGCAGCTTGTCGCGGGGGCACCCATCCGAAGCTTTCTTT. The full variable domain, completed using reference TRBV5-4 and TRBJ1-1, is ETGVTQSPTHLIKTRGQQVTLRCSSQSGHNTVSWYQQALGQGPQFIFQYYREEENGRGNFPPRFSGLQFPNYSSELNVNALELDDSALYLCASSLSRGHPSEAFFGQGTRLTVV.

V and J are TRBV7-3 and TRBJ2-7, with 8 bases lining up with TRBD2. This CDR3 has 13 amino acids. With 5 bases clipped from V and 3 bases from J, the junction kept 3 bases outside the gene matches. The V gene's germline CDR1 is SGHTA and CDR2 FQGTGA. The CDR3 reads CASSIAGGYEQYF. Written as DNA, the CDR3 is TGTGCCAGCAGCATCGCGGGAGGCTACGAGCAGTACTTC.

The rearrangement uses TRBV28 and TRBJ2-3, with D possibly being TRBD2 (5 bases). Germline lookup yields CDR1 MDHEN and CDR2 SYDVKM. The V end was cut by 5 bases, the J end by 8 bases, with 14 bases between. The CDR3 runs to 13 residues. CDR3 nucleotide sequence: TGTGCCAGCAGTCTACCTAGCCCGGGTACGCAGTATTTT. Translation gives CASSLPSPGTQYF.

The CDR3 coding sequence is TGTGCCTGGACTCGGACGGTGAACACTGAAGCTTTCTTT. Translation gives CAWTRTVNTEAFF. This sequence joins TRBV30 and TRBJ1-1, with unresolved D. The CDR3 spans 13 residues. V was clipped by 4 bases and J by 0 bases, with 9 bases between them. The V gene's germline CDR1 is GTSNPN and CDR2 SVGIG (reference sequence).

The chain joins TRBV21-1 to TRBJ1-5. TRBV21-1 represents a pseudogene. The CDR3 loop spans 15 amino acids. In DNA, the CDR3 is TGTGCCAGCAGCAAAGGACAGGACTACAATCAGCCCCAGCATTTT. This gives the protein CASSKGQDYNQPQHF.

The CDR3 sequence: CASRESTGVQEKLFF. DNA of the CDR3: TGTGCCAGCAGAGAATCGACAGGGGTTCAGGAAAAACTGTTTTTT. The chain joins TRBV6-5 to TRBJ1-4; TRBD1 matches 8 bases. Germline V lookup: CDR1 MNHEY, CDR2 SVGAGI. V was pared by 6 bases and J by 8 bases, with 11 bases of the junction left unmatched. This CDR3 has 15 residues.

This sequence joins TRBV18 and TRBJ2-4; the match to TRBD1 covers 9 bases. This CDR3 has 14 residues. V trimming: 5 bases; J trimming: 2 bases; junction bases outside the gene matches: 1. Per germline, CDR1 KGHSH and CDR2 LQKENI. Here the CDR3 reads CASSGQGTKNIQYF. Here the CDR3 DNA reads TGTGCCAGCTCAGGACAGGGGACCAAAAACATTCAGTACTTC.

V and J are TRBV5-4 and TRBJ2-5; D is undetermined. The CDR3 length is 13 residues. Germline V CDR1 and CDR2: SGHNT, YYREEE (reference sequence). V was pared by 2 bases and J by 1 base, with 6 bases between. CDR3: CASSFGPQETQYF. DNA for the CDR3: TGTGCCAGCAGCTTTGGGCCCCAAGAGACCCAGTACTTC.

V and J are TRBV5-1 and TRBJ2-2; 10 bases line up with TRBD2. V shed 0 bases, J shed 5 bases, and the junction held 7 bases outside the gene matches. Germline V gives CDR1 SGHRS, CDR2 YFSETQ. The CDR3 consists of 17 residues. The CDR3 spells CASSLGLAGVDTGELFF. DNA of the CDR3: TGCGCCAGCAGCTTGGGGCTAGCGGGAGTAGATACCGGGGAGCTGTTTTTT.

The chain has TRBV10-3 and TRBJ1-1; 9 bases match TRBD1. With V trimmed by 4 bases and J by 4 bases, 10 bases remained unmatched. The germline V gene has CDR1 ENHRY and CDR2 SYGVKD. The CDR3 totals 16 residues. The CDR3 region is CAISATSGQGATEAFF. The CDR3 nucleotides read TGTGCCATCAGTGCGACTTCGGGACAGGGTGCCACTGAAGCTTTCTTT.

The gene calls are TRBV11-2 and TRBJ2-5, with 7 bases matching TRBD1. CDR1 is SGHAT and CDR2 is FQNNGV in the germline V gene. With V trimmed by 6 bases and J by 2 bases, 6 bases remained unmatched. CDR3 length: 14 residues. The CDR3 loop reads CASRAPGQQETQYF. The CDR3, as DNA: TGTGCCAGCAGAGCTCCGGGACAGCAAGAGACCCAGTACTTC. Filled out from reference TRBV11-2 and TRBJ2-5, the complete variable domain reads EAGVAQSPRYKIIEKRQSVAFWCNPISGHATLYWYQQILGQGPKLLIQFQNNGVVDDSQLPKDRFSAERLKGVDSTLKIQPAKLEDSAVYLCASRAPGQQETQYFGPGTRLLVL.

The chain joins TRBV30 to TRBJ2-1; D might be TRBD2 (5 bases). The germline CDR1 and CDR2 sequences are GTSNPN and SVGIG (reference sequence). The CDR3 consists of 16 residues. V lost 4 bases, J lost 3 bases, and 19 bases lay in between. The CDR3 sequence: CAWNCIGLWLYNEQFF. CDR3 DNA: TGTGCCTGGAATTGTATCGGACTTTGGCTCTACAATGAGCAGTTCTTC.

The CDR3 DNA sequence: TGTGCCAGCAGTTCGGTAGAGGGTACGCAGTATTTT. Translating it yields CASSSVEGTQYF. The chain links TRBV28 to TRBJ2-3; D is possibly TRBD2 (5 bases). The CDR3 consists of 12 residues. V was trimmed by 4 bases and J by 8 bases, leaving 10 bases between them. Germline V CDR1 and CDR2: MDHEN, SYDVKM.

The rearrangement joins TRBV21-1 to TRBJ2-7; the D call of TRBD1 is as the table states it, not checked on the DNA. TRBV21-1 is an annotated pseudogene. This CDR3 has 15 residues. The CDR3 protein is CASLPVAGETYEQYF. CDR3 nucleotide sequence: TGTGCCAGCCTTCCCGTGGCAGGGGAAACCTACGAGCAGTACTTC.

CDR3 residues: CASSPGEYQETQYF. CDR3 nucleotide sequence: TGTGCCAGCAGCCCAGGGGAGTACCAAGAGACCCAGTACTTC. This sequence joins TRBV5-4 and TRBJ2-5; TRBD1 might be the D (6 bases). V shed 4 bases and J shed 0 bases, with 10 bases lying between them. This CDR3 region has 14 residues. CDR1 and CDR2 from the germline V gene are SGHNT and YYREEE (reference sequence).

This clone has more than one count but fewer than ten. J is TRBJ2-1 and V is TRBV15, with TRBD2 matching 8 bases. Germline-derived CDR1 and CDR2 are LNHNV and YYDKDF (reference sequence). Trimming at V came to 3 bases and at J to 6 bases, leaving 13 bases not matched to a gene. The CDR3 runs 17 residues. The CDR3 coding sequence is TGTGCCACCAGCAGCCGCTTTAGCGGGGCGGGGGGCAATGAGCAGTTCTTC. Its translation is CATSSRFSGAGGNEQFF.

The rearrangement uses TRBV7-2 and TRBJ1-2; 10 bases agree with TRBD1. V lost 5 bases to trimming and J lost 5 bases; unmatched junction nucleotides: 5. Germline V gene lookup returns CDR1 SGHTA and CDR2 FQGNSA. This CDR3 spans 14 amino acids. The CDR3 sequence: CASSTTGGAYGYTF. The CDR3 coding sequence is TGTGCCAGCAGCACGACAGGGGGCGCGTATGGCTACACCTTC.

The genes are TRBV5-6 and TRBJ1-3; D is unclear. V lost 1 base and J 0 bases, leaving 5 bases between the germline ends. CDR3 length: 14 amino acids. Per germline, CDR1 SGHDT and CDR2 YYEEEE. Here the CDR3 reads CASSLMRSGNTIYF. In nucleotides, the CDR3 is TGTGCCAGCAGCTTGATGCGCTCTGGAAACACCATATATTTT.

The chain joins TRBV10-1 to TRBJ2-7; no definite D call. The ends were cut back, 9 bases at V and 4 bases at J, with 19 bases in the middle. Germline V gene sequence: CDR1 WNHNN, CDR2 SYGVQD (reference sequence). This CDR3 is built from 14 residues. CDR3 sequence reads: CARERADHPYEQYF. The CDR3 DNA reads as TGCGCCAGGGAACGCGCGGATCATCCTTACGAGCAGTACTTC.